This T cell receptor beta chain was found in a study of cytotoxic CD8 clonotypes in ibrutinib-treated CLL. Whole-study results and caveats: Public clonotypes proved infrequent, and on treatment they shrank or remained steady. Clonality went up at ibrutinib response and then declined back toward baseline at progression.

Generated by immunoSEQ multiplex PCR, the TCRdb table keeps only in-frame clones and is missing some. The sample yields roughly 24,000 clones, approximately 81% seen once. This clone appeared a few times. Its target is not known. The CDR3 is 16 residues long. V was shortened by 4 bases and J by 2 bases, with 15 bases between the two germline ends. The germline gives CDR1 LNHDA, CDR2 SQIVND (reference sequence). This chain links TRBV19 with TRBJ1-5; TRBD1 is a possible D gene (5 bases). The source material was PBMCs, sampled before ibrutinib treatment. The receptor was derived from a human donor with chronic lymphocytic leukemia. The CDR3 bases are TGTGCCAGTAGTAACCTCCAGGGATTCGGCAATCAGCCCCAGCATTTT. This gives the protein CASSNLQGFGNQPQHF.